This T cell receptor (beta chain) was observed in a study of neoadjuvant anti-PD-1 for oral cavity cancer. Study-level background: Patients without progression got a fourth dose around day 43.

Sequencing used immunoSEQ multiplex PCR; TCRdb keeps in-frame clones, though not all of them. The sample includes about 6,000 clones, 55% to 75% of them seen just once. Looked up from germline, CDR1 is MNHEY and CDR2 is SVGAGI. V was cut by 6 bases and J by 6 bases, with 20 bases left in between. The CDR3 is made up of 15 amino acids. The clonotype comes from a person aged 40 to 85 with oral cavity squamous cell carcinoma. The chain links TRBV6-5 to TRBJ1-2, with D possibly matching TRBD1 (6 bases). Here the sequenced sample was tumor tissue, taken before nivolumab (anti-PD-1) treatment. The CDR3 loop is CASSRSVGAPHGYTF. CDR3 DNA: TGTGCCAGCAGCCGGTCCGTGGGGGCCCCCCATGGCTACACCTTC.